These 23 T cell receptor beta chains came from one sample sequenced in a study of control samples from healthy donors and cancer patients. Only in-frame clones appear in the TCRdb table, and some are missing; sequencing was by immunoSEQ multiplex PCR. The repertoire consists of about 190,000 clones, with about nine tenths occurring once and the leading ten covering approximately 2%. Source material: blood. All receptors come from a man younger than 45 in good health.

This sequence joins TRBV2 and TRBJ2-2, with a weak D call TRBD2 (6 bases). CDR3 length: 13 residues. V lost 8 bases and J lost 2, with 9 bases in between. The germline gives CDR1 SNHLY, CDR2 FYNNEI. For the CDR3, the DNA is TGTGCCAGCCGGGACTTCAACACCGGGGAGCTGTTTTTT. Translated: CASRDFNTGELFF.

V is TRBV3-1 (or the pseudogene TRBV3-2) and J is TRBJ2-3; no definite D call. The CDR3 spans 16 residues. Germline V gives CDR1 LGHDT, CDR2 YNNKEL (reference sequence). V was cut by 4 bases and J by 6 bases, with 20 bases left in between. Written as DNA, the CDR3 is TGTGCCAGCAGCCGGAGTCCGACTGGAGTTGGGGATACGCAGTATTTT. Translated, it gives CASSRSPTGVGDTQYF.

The J gene is TRBJ2-5, the V gene TRBV19; TRBD1 matches 11 bases. Unmatched junction bases numbered 5, after V lost 3 bases and J lost 5 bases. CDR3 length equals 15 residues. CDR1 is LNHDA, CDR2 SQIVND, per germline (reference sequence). Written as DNA, the CDR3 is TGTGCCAGTAGTATCGGGACAGGGGGGGGCGAGACCCAGTACTTC. Translation gives CASSIGTGGGETQYF. Supplemented by reference TRBV19 and TRBJ2-5, the full variable domain reads DGGITQSPKYLFRKEGQNVTLSCEQNLNHDAMYWYRQDPGQGLRLIYYSQIVNDFQKGDIAEGYSVSREKKESFPLTVTSAQKNPTAFYLCASSIGTGGGETQYFGPGTRLLVL.

The gene calls are TRBV2 and TRBJ1-2; 7 bases are a match to TRBD1. The CDR3 extends over 16 amino acids. The germline gives CDR1 SNHLY, CDR2 FYNNEI. The trim removed 5 bases at V and 0 bases at J, leaving 9 bases unmatched. Here the CDR3 reads CASSTQGGEANYGYTF. Here the CDR3 DNA reads TGTGCCAGCAGTACCCAGGGGGGGGAGGCTAACTATGGCTACACCTTC.

The genes are TRBV5-1 and TRBJ1-1, with D hard to call. The germline CDR1 and CDR2 sequences are SGHRS and YFSETQ. This CDR3 comprises 13 residues. Trimming removed 5 bases from V and 0 bases from J, with 8 bases in between. Written as DNA, the CDR3 is TGCGCCAGCAGGCTATCGTTGAACACTGAAGCTTTCTTT. Translation gives CASRLSLNTEAFF.

This chain links TRBV29-1 with TRBJ2-3; D is possibly TRBD1 (6 bases). V was cut by 5 bases and J by 0 bases, with 12 bases left in between. CDR1 and CDR2 from the germline V gene are SQVTM and ANQGSEA. The CDR3 has 14 amino acids. As DNA, the CDR3 is TGCAGCGTTATTAAGGACAGAAGCACAGATACGCAGTATTTT. This codes for CSVIKDRSTDTQYF.

This sequence joins TRBV18 and TRBJ2-1; TRBD2 agrees at 11 bases. V shed 1 base and J 4 bases; nucleotides not matched to a gene: 3. The germline gives CDR1 KGHSH, CDR2 LQKENI. This CDR3 is 16 amino acids long. CDR3 DNA: TGTGCCAGCTCACCACTGGGACTAGCGGCTTACAATGAGCAGTTCTTC. It yields the protein CASSPLGLAAYNEQFF.

V and J are TRBV14 and TRBJ2-1; tentative D call: TRBD1 (7 bases). Germline CDR1 SGHDN, CDR2 FVKESK. The CDR3 consists of 21 residues. The V gene lost 3 bases and the J gene lost 1 base, with 28 bases spanning the gap. The CDR3 nucleotides read TGTGCCAGCAGCCAGTCACCATTTTGGAGGGGGCGCATAAGTTCCTACAATGAGCAGTTCTTC. It codes for CASSQSPFWRGRISSYNEQFF.

The chain joins TRBV11-2 to TRBJ1-4; no clear D. Germline V gene lookup returns CDR1 SGHAT and CDR2 FQNNGV. The CDR3 length is 16 residues. Trimming left V 4 bases short and J 3 bases short, with 15 bases between. The CDR3 DNA sequence: TGTGCCAGCAGCTCGCTGGCCGGGTATGCTAATGAAAAACTGTTTTTT. Translated: CASSSLAGYANEKLFF.

This chain links TRBV6-1 with TRBJ1-1, with D perhaps matching TRBD1 (6 bases). This CDR3 has 17 residues. Between the trimmed V and J ends, which lost 3 bases and 4 bases, there was a span of 21 bases. The germline CDR1 and CDR2 sequences are MNHNS and SASEGT. The CDR3: CASSEYPNTGAFTEAFF. Written as DNA, the CDR3 is TGTGCCAGCAGTGAGTATCCCAACACGGGGGCGTTCACTGAAGCTTTCTTT.

V usage is TRBV3-1 (or the pseudogene TRBV3-2) and J usage is TRBJ2-3, with 7 bases that match TRBD1. This CDR3 comprises 16 residues. Germline lookup yields CDR1 LGHDT and CDR2 YNNKEL (reference sequence). V was pared by 0 bases and J by 0 bases, with 3 bases of the junction left unmatched. The CDR3 here is CASSQDRTGSTDTQYF. CDR3 in DNA: TGTGCCAGCAGCCAAGATAGGACAGGTAGCACAGATACGCAGTATTTT.

V is TRBV30 and J is TRBJ2-3; maybe TRBD1 (5 bases). CDR1 and CDR2 (germline): GTSNPN, SVGIG (reference sequence). This CDR3 contains 14 residues. V lost 2 bases and J 0 bases, leaving 9 bases between the germline ends. CDR3 DNA: TGTGCCTGGAGTTTCGGACAAAGCACAGATACGCAGTATTTT. It specifies CAWSFGQSTDTQYF.

The rearrangement uses TRBV2 and TRBJ1-2; D may be TRBD1 (6 bases). The V gene's germline CDR1 is SNHLY and CDR2 FYNNEI. The CDR3 spans 12 residues. The ends were cut back, 5 bases at V and 5 bases at J, with 9 bases in the middle. For the CDR3, the DNA is TGTGCCAGCAGTCGGGACAAGTATGGCTACACCTTC. Translating gives CASSRDKYGYTF.

This clone is a singleton in its sample. This chain connects TRBV29-1 to TRBJ2-1, with unresolved D. Germline V CDR1 and CDR2: SQVTM, ANQGSEA. Between the trimmed V and J ends, which lost 6 bases and 10 bases, there was a span of 16 bases. This CDR3 is 12 amino acids long. The chain's CDR3 is CSVGWTVAEQFF. The CDR3 nucleotides are TGCAGCGTGGGTTGGACGGTCGCGGAGCAGTTCTTC.

The genes are TRBV2 and TRBJ1-4; D gene uncertain. CDR3 length: 15 residues. Trimming removed 8 bases from V and 7 bases from J, with 20 bases in between. Germline CDR1 SNHLY, CDR2 FYNNEI. The CDR3 region has the DNA TGTGCCAGCGATACAGAAGGTCGGGTCCGTGAAAAACTGTTTTTT. Its protein product is CASDTEGRVREKLFF.

The chain links TRBV7-9 to TRBJ1-4; D is unresolved. The germline V gene has CDR1 SEHNR and CDR2 FQNEAQ (reference sequence). V was shortened by 1 base and J by 2 bases, with 5 bases between the two germline ends. This CDR3 is 14 amino acids long. The CDR3 is CASSLGHTNEKLFF. Here the CDR3 DNA reads TGTGCCAGCAGCTTAGGACATACTAATGAAAAACTGTTTTTT.

The chain couples TRBV13 to TRBJ2-3; TRBD1 might be the D (6 bases). The CDR3 is 16 amino acids. Germline V gene lookup returns CDR1 PRHDT and CDR2 FYEKMQ (reference sequence). V dropped 1 base and J dropped 6 bases, with 17 bases sitting between them. CDR3 amino acids: CASSLAGTLLIDTQYF. In DNA form, the CDR3 reads TGTGCCAGCAGCTTAGCCGGGACACTTCTGATTGATACGCAGTATTTT.

The rearrangement joins TRBV19 to TRBJ1-6, with D uncertain. This CDR3 spans 22 amino acids. Trimming took 7 bases from V and 5 from J, leaving 36 bases between them. The germline V gene has CDR1 LNHDA and CDR2 SQIVND (reference sequence). CDR3 DNA sequence: TGTGCCAGTATGCCCCCCTGGTATGTTGTTCTTTTCCCCGTTAGAGATAATTCACCCCTCCACTTT. Amino acids: CASMPPWYVVLFPVRDNSPLHF.

This clone was counted between two and nine times. The CDR3: CACKAYEQYF. The CDR3 DNA is TGTGCCTGCAAAGCCTACGAGCAGTACTTC. The chain joins TRBV25-1 to TRBJ2-7; D remains ambiguous. V dropped 11 bases and J dropped 2 bases, with 7 bases sitting between them. CDR3 length equals 10 residues. Germline-derived CDR1 and CDR2 are MGHDK and SYGVNS.

The chain uses TRBV5-8 and TRBJ2-3; TRBD2 matches at 8 bases. The CDR3 has 15 residues. Trimming cost V 0 bases and J 3 bases; bases outside gene matches: 3. Germline V gene sequence: CDR1 SGHTS, CDR2 YDEGEE. The CDR3 protein is CASSLGGGFTDTQYF. The DNA of the CDR3 is TGTGCCAGCAGCTTGGGCGGGGGGTTTACAGATACGCAGTATTTT.

The gene calls are TRBV10-1 and TRBJ1-2; TRBD1 agrees at 10 bases. Germline CDR1 is WNHNN and CDR2 is SYGVQD (reference sequence). CDR3 size: 17 residues. J was trimmed by 0 bases and V by 8 bases; bases with no gene match: 12. The CDR3 is CASAIGQGEAPNYGYTF. CDR3 nucleotide sequence: TGCGCCAGCGCGATTGGACAGGGGGAGGCACCTAACTATGGCTACACCTTC.

This clone appeared a single time. This chain uses TRBV2 with TRBJ2-7, with D perhaps TRBD2 (6 bases). Trimming shortened V by 6 bases and J by 0 bases, and 12 bases separated the two germline ends. This CDR3 has 14 residues. Germline CDR1 and CDR2: SNHLY and FYNNEI. The DNA of the CDR3 is TGTGCCAGCAGAGGGACTGTAGACTCCTACGAGCAGTACTTC. Amino acids: CASRGTVDSYEQYF.

This sequence joins TRBV7-8 and TRBJ2-1; 8 positions match TRBD1. The CDR3 spans 15 residues. CDR1 SGHVS and CDR2 FQNEAQ come from the germline V gene. Unmatched junction bases numbered 7, after V lost 2 bases and J lost 7 bases. The CDR3 nucleotides are TGTGCCAGCAGCTTATGGACAGGGACTGGGAATGAGCAGTTCTTC. This sequence encodes CASSLWTGTGNEQFF.